This is a list of T cell receptor beta chains from one sample in a study of blood T cell repertoires in COVID-19. Here immunoSEQ multiplex PCR was the method, and the copy in TCRdb shows in-frame clones only, minus some. Among about 210,000 clones, about four fifths were seen once, and the ten largest hold 2% to 3%. Sequencing was performed on peripheral blood. The receptors stem from a woman aged 40 to 50 with active or convalescent COVID-19. CDR3s include the opening cysteine and the closing phenylalanine or tryptophan. Each record gives: clone size, J gene, V gene, D gene, CDR3 DNA, CDR3 protein. A D gene is named only where the DNA matches it firmly. Only part of the rows carry a size: once, few, many, or a class if the clone is expanded.

NA | TRBJ2-2 | TRBV11-3 | NA | TGTGCCAGCAGCTTTTCGCGGGGACGGACAGGTACCACCGGGGAGCTGTTTTTT | CASSFSRGRTGTTGELFF
NA | TRBJ2-7 | TRBV7-2 | NA | TGTGCCAGCAGCTTAGCGCTCCTGGGCACCGAGCAGTACTTC | CASSLALLGTEQYF
NA | TRBJ2-5 | TRBV24-1 | NA | TGTGCCACCAGTCCGAACAGGGCCCAAGAGACCCAGTACTTC | CATSPNRAQETQYF
few | TRBJ1-2 | TRBV28 | NA | TGTGCCAGCAGCTTAACAGGAGATGGCTACACCTTC | CASSLTGDGYTF
NA | TRBJ2-7 | TRBV18 | TRBD1 | TGTGCCAGCTCACCGTTACCGGGACAGGGCTCCTACTGGCAGTACTTC | CASSPLPGQGSYWQYF
NA | TRBJ2-6 | TRBV24-1 | TRBD1 | TGTGCCACCAGCGTCAGGGGGTCTGGGGCCAACGTCCTGACTTTC | CATSVRGSGANVLTF
NA | TRBJ2-1 | TRBV6-4 | NA | TGTGCCAGCAGCCCGAGGAACACCCGCACCCACAATGAGCAGTTCTTC | CASSPRNTRTHNEQFF
NA | TRBJ1-4 | TRBV24-1 | TRBD1 | TGTGCCACCAGTGACGACAGGGGGACTAATGAAAAACTGTTTTTT | CATSDDRGTNEKLFF
NA | TRBJ2-1 | TRBV9 | TRBD2 | TGTGCCAGCAGCGTAGGATCTAGCGGGAGCGTATACAATGAGCAGTTCTTC | CASSVGSSGSVYNEQFF
NA | TRBJ2-1 | TRBV30 | TRBD2 | TGTGCCTGGGACGTCGCGTCGGGAGGCACCTACAATGAGCAGTTCTTC | CAWDVASGGTYNEQFF
NA | TRBJ2-2 | TRBV6-1 | NA | TGTGCCAGCAGTGAAGACTTCCTTTACACCGGGGAGCTGTTTTTT | CASSEDFLYTGELFF
NA | TRBJ2-1 | TRBV24-1 | NA | TGTGCCACCAGTCGTGGCACCCTCAATGAGCAGTTCTTC | CATSRGTLNEQFF
NA | TRBJ2-1 | TRBV12-3/TRBV12-4 | NA | TGTGCCAGCAGCAATCCCGGGACTCAGCAGTTCTTC | CASSNPGTQQFF
once | TRBJ1-2 | TRBV5-1 | TRBD1 | TGCGCCAGCAGCTTGACGACAGGGGGCTACTATGGCTACACCTTC | CASSLTTGGYYGYTF
NA | TRBJ2-2 | TRBV5-1 | NA | TGCGCCAGCAGCTTTACGGGTCTGAACACCGGGGAGCTGTTTTTT | CASSFTGLNTGELFF
once | TRBJ2-3 | TRBV5-4 | NA | TGTGCCAGCAGCCCCGCGGGCATAACCACAGATACGCAGTATTTT | CASSPAGITTDTQYF
NA | TRBJ2-5 | TRBV3-1/TRBV3-2 | NA | TGTGCCAGCAGCCAAGAGCGGAGACAAGAGACCCAGTACTTC | CASSQERRQETQYF
NA | TRBJ1-3 | TRBV5-6 | TRBD1 | TGTGCCAGCAGCCCCAGGGGGCGCGGTGGAAACACCATATATTTT | CASSPRGRGGNTIYF
NA | TRBJ2-7 | TRBV25-1 | TRBD2 | TGTGCCAGCAGTCGGGGGGGCTCCTACAAGCAGTACTTC | CASSRGGSYKQYF
NA | TRBJ2-7 | TRBV12-3/TRBV12-4 | NA | TGTGCCAGCAGTTTTCACTACGAGCAGTACTTC | CASSFHYEQYF
NA | TRBJ2-7 | TRBV1 | NA | TGCACCAGCAGCCAGAGCACCGAGCAGTACTTC | CTSSQSTEQYF
NA | TRBJ1-1 | TRBV20-1 | NA | TGCAGTGCGCCGCTCGAGTATGAAGCTTTCTTT | CSAPLEYEAFF
NA | TRBJ1-3 | TRBV12-5 | NA | TGTGCTAGTGGTTTGCCCCCCCTCCGGGAACCTCCTGGAAACACCATATATTTT | CASGLPPLREPPGNTIYF
NA | TRBJ1-3 | TRBV21-1 | NA | TGTGCCAGCAGCACCAGGGACAGGGGGCAAGGAAACACCATATATTTT | CASSTRDRGQGNTIYF
NA | TRBJ1-4 | TRBV6-6 | TRBD1 | TGTGCCAGCAGTCCGGACAGGAGGGATGAAAAACTGTTTTTT | CASSPDRRDEKLFF
many | TRBJ2-1 | TRBV14 | TRBD2 | TGTGCCAGCAGCGTATCGACCGGGACTAGATCATGGAATGAGCAGTTCTTC | CASSVSTGTRSWNEQFF
NA | TRBJ1-1 | TRBV2 | TRBD1 | TGTGCCAGCATATTCGGACAGGGAAACACTGAAGCTTTCTTT | CASIFGQGNTEAFF
NA | TRBJ2-7 | TRBV6-5 | TRBD1 | TGTGCCAGCAAAAAGACAGGGGGAACATCCTACGAGCAGTACTTC | CASKKTGGTSYEQYF
few | TRBJ1-3 | TRBV18 | NA | TGTGCCAGCTCACACAGCTCTGGAAACACCATATATTTT | CASSHSSGNTIYF
NA | TRBJ1-2 | TRBV3-1/TRBV3-2 | TRBD1 | TGTGCCAGCAGCCAAGATCGACGGGACAGGGCAAACTATGGCTACACCTTC | CASSQDRRDRANYGYTF
NA | TRBJ1-5 | TRBV19 | TRBD1 | TGTGCCAGTAGTATAGGACAGGGTGGCAATCAGCCCCAGCATTTT | CASSIGQGGNQPQHF
NA | TRBJ2-7 | TRBV10-3 | NA | TGTGCCATCAGGAACGGGGGGGACAGGGAGGACGAGCAGTACTTC | CAIRNGGDREDEQYF
NA | TRBJ1-2 | TRBV30 | TRBD1 | TGTGCCTGGAGCGCCGGGACAGGGAGTTTTCAAGGCTACACCTTC | CAWSAGTGSFQGYTF
NA | TRBJ1-5 | TRBV7-2 | NA | TGTGCCAGCAGCTTAGACAGGGAGCAGCCCCAGCATTTT | CASSLDREQPQHF
few | TRBJ2-7 | TRBV15 | TRBD1 | TGTGCCACCAGCAGAGAGGGACAGGCCTACGAGCAGTACTTC | CATSREGQAYEQYF
NA | TRBJ2-2 | TRBV24-1 | TRBD2 | TGTGCCACCAGTGATCCGGGGAGGGGAACGAACACCGGGGAGCTGTTTTTT | CATSDPGRGTNTGELFF
many | TRBJ2-2 | TRBV7-2 | TRBD2 | TGTGCCAGCAGCTTAGTCGCGGGAGAATGGGACGCCGGGGAGCTGTTTTTT | CASSLVAGEWDAGELFF
NA | TRBJ1-2 | TRBV5-5 | NA | TGTGCCAGCAGCCTGGTTCTGAATGGGGGGATCTATGGCTACACCTTC | CASSLVLNGGIYGYTF
NA | TRBJ1-1 | TRBV10-3 | NA | TGTGCCATCAAAGCAGGGAACACTGAAGCTTTCTTT | CAIKAGNTEAFF
NA | TRBJ1-2 | TRBV27 | TRBD1 | TGTGCCAGCAGTTTAACGGGGACAGGGGTCTATGGCTACACCTTC | CASSLTGTGVYGYTF
NA | TRBJ2-1 | TRBV11-3 | NA | TGTGCCAGCCGAGGGGGGGACAATGAGCAGTTCTTC | CASRGGDNEQFF
NA | TRBJ2-7 | TRBV5-8 | TRBD1 | TGTGCCAGCAGCGGATGGGCCGTAGGGACAGGCTACGAGCAGTACTTC | CASSGWAVGTGYEQYF
NA | TRBJ1-5 | TRBV6-5 | NA | TGTGCCAGTAGCTGGACAGTAGGCAATCAGCCCCAGCATTTT | CASSWTVGNQPQHF
NA | TRBJ2-3 | TRBV2 | NA | TGTGCCATACACAGGGTAGCAACAGATACGCAGTATTTT | CAIHRVATDTQYF
once | TRBJ2-7 | TRBV2 | TRBD1 | TGTGCCAGCAGTCGAACCGGGACAGGGGCCTACGAGCAGTACTTC | CASSRTGTGAYEQYF
NA | TRBJ2-3 | TRBV7-2 | TRBD2 | TGTGCCAGCGGGCTAGCGGGGGGTTCAACAGATACGCAGTATTTT | CASGLAGGSTDTQYF
NA | TRBJ2-3 | TRBV5-1 | TRBD2 | TGCGCCAGCAGCTCAGCGGGAGGGCCTAGTCGGCCCCCCCACAACACAGATACGCAGTATTTT | CASSSAGGPSRPPHNTDTQYF
NA | TRBJ2-4 | TRBV4-1 | NA | TGCGCCAGCAGCCTCTCGAGGGTTAAAAACATTCAGTACTTC | CASSLSRVKNIQYF
NA | TRBJ2-1 | TRBV9 | TRBD2 | TGTGCCAGCAGCGTAGCGGGAGGCGCGTGGGATGAGCAGTTCTTC | CASSVAGGAWDEQFF
NA | TRBJ1-2 | TRBV3-1/TRBV3-2 | NA | TGTGCCAGCAGCCAAGAGGGGGGCTATGGCTACACCTTC | CASSQEGGYGYTF
NA | TRBJ1-2 | TRBV30 | NA | TGTGCCTGGAGTGTAAAGGGGGGGACTACCTATGGCTACACCTTC | CAWSVKGGTTYGYTF
once | TRBJ1-2 | TRBV14 | NA | TGTGCCAGCAGCCAAGTATGGGGGGATGGCTACACCTTC | CASSQVWGDGYTF
NA | TRBJ1-6 | TRBV9 | NA | TGTGCCAGCAACCCCCCAGGGGATAATTCACCCCTCCACTTT | CASNPPGDNSPLHF
NA | TRBJ1-6 | TRBV6-5 | NA | TGTGCCAGCAGCCCATCACAGGGTGCACCCCTCCACTTT | CASSPSQGAPLHF
NA | TRBJ2-1 | TRBV30 | NA | TGTGCCTGGAGTGAGAACGGCTGGCGGGAGCAGTTCTTC | CAWSENGWREQFF
NA | TRBJ1-1 | TRBV30 | NA | TGTGCCTGGAGTGTACTGAAACTGAAGAACACTGAAGCTTTCTTT | CAWSVLKLKNTEAFF
NA | TRBJ1-3 | TRBV11-3 | NA | TGTGCCAGCAGCTTACAGGGGCGGAATGGAAACACCATATATTTT | CASSLQGRNGNTIYF
NA | TRBJ1-1 | TRBV2 | TRBD1 | TGTGCCAGCCCGAACAGGGGAATGAACACTGAAGCTTTCTTT | CASPNRGMNTEAFF